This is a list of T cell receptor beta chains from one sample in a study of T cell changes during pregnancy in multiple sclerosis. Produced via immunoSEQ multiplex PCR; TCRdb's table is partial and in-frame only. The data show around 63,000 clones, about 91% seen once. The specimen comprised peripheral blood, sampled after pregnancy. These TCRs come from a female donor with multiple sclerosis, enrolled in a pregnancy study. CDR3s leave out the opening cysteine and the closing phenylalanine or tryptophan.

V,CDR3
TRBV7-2,ASSSTSGRYEQY
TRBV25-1,ASSEGAGRENEKLF
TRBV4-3,ASSQDLSGGIAEQY
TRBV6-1,ASSDSGGGQPQH
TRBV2,ASSVDRTLAKNIQY
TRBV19,ASSLQPSDTEAF
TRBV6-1,ASSEGGGAGGYT
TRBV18,ASSAGSPGNTIY
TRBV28,ASRPFGQGLNTEAF
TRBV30,AWSNTGDQPQH
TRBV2,ASSGREEQPQH
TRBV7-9,ASSLGQSGNTIY
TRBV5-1,ASSALADYEQY
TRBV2,ASSEAGTGGRGYGYT
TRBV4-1,ASSRQTGQGASDEQF
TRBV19,ASSIDPRTQY
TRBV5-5,ASSKDSQGNTIY